This T cell receptor beta chain was retrieved from a study of early T cells in non-severe SARS-CoV-2 infection. As for the study in general: Investigators sequenced bulk RNA drawn from unsorted whole blood, and chains remained unpaired. Whole-study findings and limits: Anti-spike CD8 responses were favored in VDJdb matching, and private and CD4 specificities were missed.

Unique molecular identifiers were affixed to single, distinct cDNA molecules. TCRdb called the 5' RACE reads again in MiXCR, with one record for every CDR3 protein. There are tens of thousands of distinct CDR3 sequences in the sample; around 20% occur only once, and approximately 17% lies in the top ten. This clonotype was observed at least ten times. Antigen specificity is unknown. The CDR3 consists of 16 residues. V shed 5 bases and J shed 5 bases, with 18 bases lying between them. This chain joins TRBV12-3 or TRBV12-4 and TRBJ1-4; possibly TRBD1 for D (5 bases). The sequence came from an adult who was a healthcare worker with PCR-confirmed SARS-CoV-2 infection or an uninfected control (not recorded which). The material was whole blood, obtained at baseline. DNA of the CDR3: TGTGCCAGCAGTCCCCGTTGGGGCGGAGGGAATGAAAAACTGTTTTTT. It encodes CASSPRWGGGNEKLFF.